What follows are 31 T cell receptor beta chains derived from one specimen sequenced in a study of T cell responses to AZD1222 COVID-19 vaccine. The assay was immunoSEQ multiplex PCR, and TCRdb's table has in-frame clones only and misses some. Of 130,000 to 150,000 clones listed, approximately 90% are singletons. The sample in question was peripheral blood, obtained 28 days after the second AZD1222 dose. All receptors come from an adult who received the AZD1222 COVID-19 vaccine.

The chain has TRBV25-1 and TRBJ2-7; no firm D call. This CDR3 comprises 18 residues. The germline V and J ends were trimmed by 4 bases and 3 bases, with 25 bases remaining between them. Looked up from germline, CDR1 is MGHDK and CDR2 is SYGVNS. Here the CDR3 DNA reads TGTGCCAGCAGTGGGGCCGGGTCAAGGGTAGGCCTTCACTACGAGCAGTACTTC. Protein: CASSGAGSRVGLHYEQYF.

This chain connects TRBV18 to TRBJ1-1, with 10 bases identical to TRBD1. The germline V gene encodes CDR1 KGHSH and CDR2 LQKENI. The CDR3 runs 14 residues. With 5 bases clipped from V and 5 bases from J, the junction kept 5 bases outside the gene matches. The CDR3 sequence is CASSNDRGRTEAFF. The DNA for the CDR3 is TGTGCCAGCTCAAATGACAGGGGGCGAACTGAAGCTTTCTTT. Looking up the rest from reference TRBV18 and TRBJ1-1 gives the full variable domain: NAGVMQNPRHLVRRRGQEARLRCSPMKGHSHVYWYRQLPEEGLKFMVYLQKENIIDESGMPKERFSAEFPKEGPSILRIQQVVRGDSAAYFCASSNDRGRTEAFFGQGTRLTVV.

The gene calls are TRBV5-1 and TRBJ2-2; 8 bases line up with TRBD2. The CDR3 extends over 14 amino acids. The germline gives CDR1 SGHRS, CDR2 YFSETQ. The J segment lost 7 bases and the V segment lost 5 bases, leaving 7 bases of the junction unmatched. CDR3 in DNA: TGCGCCAGCAGTATCAGGGCGGGAGGCGGGGAGCTGTTTTTT. This sequence encodes CASSIRAGGGELFF. Together with reference TRBV5-1 and TRBJ2-2, the CDR3 gives the full variable domain: KAGVTQTPRYLIKTRGQQVTLSCSPISGHRSVSWYQQTPGQGLQFLFEYFSETQRNKGNFPGRFSGRQFSNSRSEMNVSTLELGDSALYLCASSIRAGGGELFFGEGSRLTVL.

This clone appeared a single time. The chain combines TRBV5-1 with TRBJ2-7, with D perhaps matching TRBD1 or TRBD2 (7 bases each). V dropped 6 bases and J dropped 7 bases, with 26 bases sitting between them. The CDR3 is 16 residues long. Germline CDR1 is SGHRS and CDR2 is YFSETQ. This CDR3 reads CASTSQGGYGRLEQYF. The DNA of the CDR3 is TGCGCCAGCACTTCTCAGGGGGGGTACGGCCGACTAGAGCAGTACTTC. The full variable domain, rest sourced from reference TRBV5-1 and TRBJ2-7, is KAGVTQTPRYLIKTRGQQVTLSCSPISGHRSVSWYQQTPGQGLQFLFEYFSETQRNKGNFPGRFSGRQFSNSRSEMNVSTLELGDSALYLCASTSQGGYGRLEQYFGPGTRLTVT.

Of note for this clone: A much more abundant neighbour one base away suggests this may be a read error. The chain uses TRBV9 and TRBJ1-6; D call uncertain. Between the trimmed V and J ends, which lost 0 bases and 4 bases, there was a span of 8 bases. Germline CDR1 SGDLS, CDR2 YYNGEE. The length of the CDR3 is 15 residues. The CDR3 nucleotides are TGTGCCAGCAGCGTAGTCGACGGGTATAATTCACCCCTCCACTTT. Amino acid sequence: CASSVVDGYNSPLHF.

The J gene is TRBJ2-7, the V gene TRBV5-5; D is possibly TRBD2 (6 bases). This CDR3 region has 14 residues. Germline CDR1 SGHKS, CDR2 YYEKEE (reference sequence). V was pared by 2 bases and J by 5 bases, with 14 bases between. CDR3 region: CASSFGGAGNEQYF. In nucleotides, the CDR3 is TGTGCCAGCAGCTTTGGCGGGGCGGGCAACGAGCAGTACTTC.

The chain recombines TRBV14 with TRBJ1-3; D gene ambiguous. Trimming took off 8 bases at V and 0 bases at J, with 11 bases between the two ends. CDR3 length equals 14 residues. The germline V gene encodes CDR1 SGHDN and CDR2 FVKESK. CDR3 protein: CASSPTYSGNTIYF. In nucleotides, the CDR3 is TGTGCCAGCTCCCCAACTTACTCTGGAAACACCATATATTTT.

V is TRBV5-1 and J is TRBJ2-7; 7 nucleotides align to TRBD2. The CDR3 is 16 residues long. V was clipped by 2 bases and J by 2 bases; unmatched bases: 10. The germline V gene has CDR1 SGHRS and CDR2 YFSETQ. CDR3 nucleotide sequence: TGCGCCAGCAGCTTTGATTTTAGCGGGCCCACCTACGAGCAGTACTTC. It encodes CASSFDFSGPTYEQYF.

This chain connects TRBV28 to TRBJ1-2; 7 bases line up with TRBD1. The CDR3 runs to 15 residues. The junction had 10 bases not matched to a gene; V was cut back by 4 bases and J by 5 bases. Germline values: CDR1 MDHEN, CDR2 SYDVKM. CDR3 DNA sequence: TGTGCCAGCAGTTGGTTCCGGCAGGGGGGGTATGGCTACACCTTC. Amino acid sequence: CASSWFRQGGYGYTF.

This clone occurred once. The rearrangement uses TRBV7-2 and TRBJ2-7, with 11 bases fitting TRBD2. The V and J ends lost 3 bases and 4 bases, in that order; junction bases with no gene match: 2. This CDR3 is 14 amino acids long. Germline CDR1 reads SGHTA; CDR2 reads FQGNSA. The CDR3 DNA reads TGTGCCAGCAGCTTCGGACTAGCGGGTTACGAGCAGTACTTC. Translated, it gives CASSFGLAGYEQYF.

The gene calls are TRBV7-2 and TRBJ2-7, with unresolved D. CDR1 is SGHTA and CDR2 is FQGNSA in the germline V gene. The ends were cut back, 4 bases at V and 1 base at J, with 11 bases in the middle. The CDR3 is made up of 14 amino acids. CDR3 nucleotide sequence: TGTGCCAGCAGCTCCAGCTACCTTTCCTACGAGCAGTACTTC. Translating gives CASSSSYLSYEQYF.

The V and J genes are TRBV9 and TRBJ2-5; 9 nucleotides align to TRBD1. Trimming cost V 3 bases and J 5 bases; bases outside gene matches: 8. CDR1 is SGDLS, CDR2 YYNGEE, per germline. The CDR3 loop spans 15 amino acids. The CDR3 reads CASSGGQGFFETQYF. In nucleotides, the CDR3 is TGTGCCAGCAGCGGGGGACAGGGCTTTTTCGAGACCCAGTACTTC.

J is TRBJ1-1 and V is TRBV6-1; 12 bases align to TRBD1. The CDR3 totals 18 residues. Germline V CDR1 and CDR2: MNHNS, SASEGT. V lost 0 bases, J lost 5 bases, and 10 bases stayed unmatched. Written as DNA, the CDR3 is TGTGCCAGCAGTGAAGCGCTGGGGACAGGGGGCGAAGGGACTGAAGCTTTCTTT. This translates into CASSEALGTGGEGTEAFF.

The rearrangement joins TRBV14 to TRBJ1-6; D is undetermined. The germline CDR1 and CDR2 sequences are SGHDN and FVKESK. The ends were cut back, 1 base at V and 6 bases at J, with 13 bases in the middle. The CDR3 sequence is 16 residues long. The CDR3 here is CASSQGLAWGNSPLHF. Written as DNA, the CDR3 is TGTGCCAGCAGCCAAGGTCTCGCTTGGGGTAATTCACCCCTCCACTTT.

The V and J genes are TRBV28 and TRBJ1-1, with 12 positions matching TRBD1. The CDR3 extends over 14 amino acids. CDR1 MDHEN and CDR2 SYDVKM come from the germline V gene. The V segment lost 4 bases and the J segment 6 bases; nucleotides outside the gene matches: 3. CDR3 nucleotides: TGTGCCAGCAGTTCGGGACAGGGGGCCGCTGAAGCTTTCTTT. Translating it yields CASSSGQGAAEAFF.

The chain has TRBV7-9 and TRBJ2-1, with 10 bases lining up with TRBD2. The CDR3 totals 16 residues. CDR1 and CDR2 from the germline V gene are SEHNR and FQNEAQ (reference sequence). V shed 5 bases and J 4 bases; nucleotides not matched to a gene: 8. The DNA for the CDR3 is TGTGCCAGCAGCCCAAGCCTAGCGGGAGTATACAATGAGCAGTTCTTC. This gives the protein CASSPSLAGVYNEQFF.

This clone was detected a few times. The CDR3 loop reads CAWNLGSGGNQPQHF. Written as DNA, the CDR3 is TGTGCCTGGAATCTGGGCTCAGGAGGCAATCAGCCCCAGCATTTT. The genes are TRBV30 and TRBJ1-5, with unresolved D. Germline CDR1 and CDR2: GTSNPN and SVGIG (reference sequence). V lost 4 bases to trimming and J lost 2 bases, with 15 bases between them. There are 15 residues in the CDR3.

The chain links TRBV24-1 to TRBJ2-2; either TRBD1 or TRBD2 may fit D (5 bases each). The germline V gene encodes CDR1 KGHDR and CDR2 SFDVKD. Trimming took off 5 bases at V and 5 bases at J, with 5 bases between the two ends. CDR3 length: 12 residues. CDR3 sequence reads: CATSGGTGELFF. The CDR3 nucleotides are TGTGCCACCAGTGGGGGGACCGGGGAGCTGTTTTTT.

The V call is TRBV5-1, the J call TRBJ2-5; 7 bases fit TRBD2. Trimming removed 3 bases from V and 2 bases from J; junction bases left unmatched: 4. This CDR3 is built from 14 residues. Germline CDR1 reads SGHRS; CDR2 reads YFSETQ. CDR3 sequence (DNA): TGCGCCAGCAGCTCCGGGACTATGCAAGAGACCCAGTACTTC. It specifies CASSSGTMQETQYF. Complete variable domain (other parts from reference TRBV5-1 and TRBJ2-5): KAGVTQTPRYLIKTRGQQVTLSCSPISGHRSVSWYQQTPGQGLQFLFEYFSETQRNKGNFPGRFSGRQFSNSRSEMNVSTLELGDSALYLCASSSGTMQETQYFGPGTRLLVL.

J is TRBJ1-4 and V is TRBV20-1, with D unclear. V lost 2 bases, J lost 7 bases, and 5 bases lay in between. CDR1 and CDR2 (germline): DFQATT, SNEGSKA (reference sequence). CDR3 length equals 11 residues. The CDR3 DNA reads TGCAGTGCTAGACACGGTGAAAAACTGTTTTTT. It codes for CSARHGEKLFF.

The chain uses TRBV5-1 and TRBJ2-7; 9 bases align to TRBD2. The ends lost 0 bases at V and 0 bases at J; junction bases unmatched: 4. The CDR3 is 16 amino acids. Germline CDR1 and CDR2: SGHRS and YFSETQ. In DNA form, the CDR3 reads TGCGCCAGCAGCTTGGCCCTAGCGGGGAGCTCCTACGAGCAGTACTTC. Its protein product is CASSLALAGSSYEQYF.

This clone was counted a single time. The chain recombines TRBV28 with TRBJ2-1, with D possibly TRBD2 on 6 matching bases. V was shortened by 1 base and J by 9 bases, with 13 bases between the two germline ends. Germline CDR1 reads MDHEN; CDR2 reads SYDVKM. This CDR3 contains 14 residues. As DNA, the CDR3 is TGTGCCAGCAGTTTATCGACTAGGGGAGGTGAGCAGTTCTTC. Amino acids: CASSLSTRGGEQFF. The full variable domain, in which reference TRBV28 and TRBJ2-1 provide the parts outside the CDR3, is DVKVTQSSRYLVKRTGEKVFLECVQDMDHENMFWYRQDPGLGLRLIYFSYDVKMKEKGDIPEGYSVSREKKERFSLILESASTNQTSMYLCASSLSTRGGEQFFGPGTRLTVL.

The CDR3 DNA follows: TGTGCCAGTCACGGGACGGGGGACACTGAAGCTTTCTTT. Its protein product is CASHGTGDTEAFF. This chain joins TRBV19 and TRBJ1-1; possibly TRBD1 for D (5 bases). V was trimmed by 8 bases and J by 3 bases, leaving 13 bases between them. The germline V gene encodes CDR1 LNHDA and CDR2 SQIVND (reference sequence). The length of the CDR3 is 13 residues.

This sequence joins TRBV19 and TRBJ2-2, with D maybe TRBD1 (5 bases). In germline, CDR1 is LNHDA, CDR2 SQIVND (reference sequence). This CDR3 contains 15 residues. The V end was cut by 2 bases, the J end by 0 bases, with 7 bases between. CDR3 sequence (DNA): TGTGCCAGTAGTATAAGGGGAACGAACACCGGGGAGCTGTTTTTT. This codes for CASSIRGTNTGELFF.

The CDR3: CASSQEGVRDPNYGYTF. The CDR3, as DNA: TGCGCCAGCAGCCAAGAGGGGGTCAGGGATCCTAACTATGGCTACACCTTC. V usage is TRBV4-1 and J usage is TRBJ1-2; the D gene is possibly TRBD1 (5 bases). Germline assignment: CDR1 MGHRA and CDR2 YSYEKL. V was trimmed by 0 bases and J by 0 bases, leaving 14 bases between them. The CDR3 extends over 17 amino acids.

J is TRBJ1-5 and V is TRBV5-6; weak D call: TRBD1 (6 bases). The V gene's germline CDR1 is SGHDT and CDR2 YYEEEE. The CDR3 has 16 residues. The ends were cut back, 4 bases at V and 0 bases at J, with 14 bases in the middle. The CDR3 is CASSTWTVYSNQPQHF. CDR3 sequence (DNA): TGTGCCAGCAGCACCTGGACAGTTTATAGCAATCAGCCCCAGCATTTT. Looking up the rest from reference TRBV5-6 and TRBJ1-5 gives the full variable domain: DAGVTQSPTHLIKTRGQQVTLRCSPKSGHDTVSWYQQALGQGPQFIFQYYEEEERQRGNFPDRFSGHQFPNYSSELNVNALLLGDSALYLCASSTWTVYSNQPQHFGDGTRLSIL.

This chain uses TRBV28 with TRBJ1-3, with D unclear. Trimming stripped 6 bases from V and 0 bases from J, with 12 bases between. This CDR3 has 15 amino acids. The germline V gene encodes CDR1 MDHEN and CDR2 SYDVKM. The CDR3 nucleotides are TGTGCCAGCAGCCAGTGGACGAGCTCTGGAAACACCATATATTTT. As protein: CASSQWTSSGNTIYF.

The chain links TRBV18 to TRBJ2-4, with TRBD1 matching 7 bases. The CDR3 is 15 residues long. With V trimmed by 5 bases and J by 0 bases, 4 bases remained unmatched. From germline, CDR1 is KGHSH and CDR2 LQKENI. The CDR3 protein is CASSMTGLAKNIQYF. The CDR3 coding sequence is TGTGCCAGCTCAATGACAGGGCTAGCCAAAAACATTCAGTACTTC.

Note on this clone: At the DNA level, this CDR3 is encoded by other sequences in the same sample as well. This sequence joins TRBV12-5 and TRBJ1-5; D is undetermined. This CDR3 region has 13 residues. Germline V gives CDR1 LGHNT, CDR2 FRNRAP. Trimming took 1 base from V and 4 from J, leaving 5 bases between them. CDR3 amino acids: CASGLESNQPQHF. DNA for the CDR3: TGTGCTAGTGGTTTGGAATCAAATCAGCCCCAGCATTTT.

The chain has TRBV24-1 and TRBJ1-1, with D perhaps matching TRBD1 (6 bases). The CDR3 consists of 17 residues. CDR1 is KGHDR, CDR2 SFDVKD, per germline. V lost 2 bases and J 0 bases, leaving 15 bases between the germline ends. CDR3 sequence reads: CATSDSYRVPMNTEAFF. As DNA, the CDR3 is TGTGCCACCAGTGATTCCTACAGGGTCCCCATGAACACTGAAGCTTTCTTT.

The rearrangement uses TRBV10-2 and TRBJ2-1; 9 nucleotides agree with TRBD2. Trimming at V came to 1 base and at J to 10 bases, leaving 11 bases not matched to a gene. The CDR3 is 16 amino acids. Germline CDR1 is WSHSY and CDR2 is SAAADI. CDR3 in DNA: TGCGCCAGCAGTGAGTTGCTAGCGGGAAGGTTCAGGGAGCAGTTCTTC. The encoded protein is CASSELLAGRFREQFF.